These T cell receptor beta chains were read from a single sample in a study of T cells in Graves' hyperthyroidism and ophthalmopathy. Each CDR3 protein is one row after TCRdb ran MiXCR on the multiplex PCR reads. The table lists over 250,000 distinct CDR3 sequences, approximately 17% of them singletons. Sequencing was performed on blood. Receptors originate from a woman in her sixties with Graves' ophthalmopathy. CDR3s leave out the opening cysteine and the closing phenylalanine or tryptophan. Clone size is stated in some rows and not others, as once, few, many or a class when expanded.

J | V | size | CDR3
TRBJ2-1 | TRBV5-8 | . | ASRPPGQGSNEQF
TRBJ1-4 | TRBV7-2 | few | ASGDRGNEKLF
TRBJ2-7 | TRBV20-1 | many | SASRTGQGGNEQY
TRBJ1-5 | TRBV28 | many | ASSNRLDQPQH
TRBJ1-6 | TRBV28 | few | ASSLLTGGNSPLH
TRBJ1-1 | TRBV6-2/TRBV6-3 | . | ANRDTAGNTEAF
TRBJ2-7 | TRBV6-1 | . | ASSVQVTYEQY
TRBJ2-1 | TRBV4-3 | . | ASSQGGGVYYNEQF
TRBJ2-3 | TRBV7-2 | many | ASSWGLAGEY
TRBJ1-1 | TRBV30 | many | AWIRPLGTEAF
TRBJ2-3 | TRBV6-6 | many | ASSYPKLDPNTDTQY